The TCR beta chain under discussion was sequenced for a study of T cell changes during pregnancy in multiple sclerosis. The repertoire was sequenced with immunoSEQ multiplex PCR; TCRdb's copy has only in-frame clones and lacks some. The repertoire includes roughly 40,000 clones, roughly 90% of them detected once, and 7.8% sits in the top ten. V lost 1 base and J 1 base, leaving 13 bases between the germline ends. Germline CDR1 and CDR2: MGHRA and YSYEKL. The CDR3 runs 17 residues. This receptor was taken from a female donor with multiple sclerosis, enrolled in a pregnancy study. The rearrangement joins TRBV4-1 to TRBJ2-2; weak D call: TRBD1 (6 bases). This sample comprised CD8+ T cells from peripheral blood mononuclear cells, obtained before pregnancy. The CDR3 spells CASSQVAGTRNTGELFF. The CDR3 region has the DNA TGCGCCAGCAGCCAAGTCGCCGGGACAAGGAACACCGGGGAGCTGTTTTTT.